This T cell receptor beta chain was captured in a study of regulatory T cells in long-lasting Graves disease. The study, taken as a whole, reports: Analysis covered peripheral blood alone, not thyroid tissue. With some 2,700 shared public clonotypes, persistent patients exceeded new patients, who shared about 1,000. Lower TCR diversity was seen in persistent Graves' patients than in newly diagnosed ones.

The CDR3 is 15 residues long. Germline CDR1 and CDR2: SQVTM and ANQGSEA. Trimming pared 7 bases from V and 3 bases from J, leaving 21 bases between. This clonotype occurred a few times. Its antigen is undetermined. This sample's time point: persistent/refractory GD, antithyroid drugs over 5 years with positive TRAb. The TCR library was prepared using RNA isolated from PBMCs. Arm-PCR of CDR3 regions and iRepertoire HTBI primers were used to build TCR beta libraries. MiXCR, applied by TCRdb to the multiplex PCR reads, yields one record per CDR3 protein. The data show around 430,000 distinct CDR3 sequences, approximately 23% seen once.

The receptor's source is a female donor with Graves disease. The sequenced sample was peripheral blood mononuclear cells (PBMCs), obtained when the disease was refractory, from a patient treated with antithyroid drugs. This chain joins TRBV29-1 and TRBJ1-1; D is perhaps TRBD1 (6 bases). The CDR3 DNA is TGCAGCGCTGAGGGGTCCGGGGGCGCGCACACTGAAGCTTTCTTT. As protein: CSAEGSGGAHTEAFF.